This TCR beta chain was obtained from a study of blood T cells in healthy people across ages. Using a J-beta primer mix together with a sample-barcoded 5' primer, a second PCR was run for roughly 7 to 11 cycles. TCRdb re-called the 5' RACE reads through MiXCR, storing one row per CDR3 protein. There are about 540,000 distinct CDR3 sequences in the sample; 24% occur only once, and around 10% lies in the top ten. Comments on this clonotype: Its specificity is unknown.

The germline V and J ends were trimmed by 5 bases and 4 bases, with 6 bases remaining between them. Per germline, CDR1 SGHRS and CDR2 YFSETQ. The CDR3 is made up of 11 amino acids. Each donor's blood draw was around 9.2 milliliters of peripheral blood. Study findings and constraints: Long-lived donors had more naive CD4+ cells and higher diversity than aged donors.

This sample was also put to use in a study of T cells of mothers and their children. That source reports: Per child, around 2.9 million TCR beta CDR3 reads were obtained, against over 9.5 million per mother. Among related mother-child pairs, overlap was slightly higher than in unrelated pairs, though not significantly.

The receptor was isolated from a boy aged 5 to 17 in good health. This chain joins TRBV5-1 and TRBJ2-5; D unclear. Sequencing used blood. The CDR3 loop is CASRLTETQYF. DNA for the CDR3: TGCGCCAGCAGACTCACAGAGACCCAGTACTTC.